Listed below are T cell receptor beta chains from one sample, sequenced in a study of blood T cell repertoires in COVID-19. Assay used: immunoSEQ multiplex PCR; TCRdb lists only in-frame clones, some missing. The table lists about 94,000 clones, around 82% of them singletons. Sequencing input: peripheral blood. These receptors were obtained from a man aged 60-69 years with acute or convalescent COVID-19. Each CDR3 is given with its conserved first and last residue. Fields, in order: V gene, clone size, J gene, D gene, CDR3 protein, CDR3 DNA. The D gene is left open where the match is weak. Size values are once, few and many counts, or a class for expanded clones, and some rows have none.

TRBV11-3	-	TRBJ2-3	TRBD2	CASSLDTSGSTDTQYF	TGTGCCAGCAGCTTAGATACTAGCGGGAGCACAGATACGCAGTATTTT
TRBV11-1	once	TRBJ2-1	TRBD2	CASSKFGGGYNEQFF	TGTGCCAGCAGCAAGTTCGGGGGGGGATACAATGAGCAGTTCTTC
TRBV19	once	TRBJ2-1	TRBD2	CASSSITSGGVNEQFF	TGTGCCAGTAGCTCAATCACTAGCGGGGGTGTCAATGAGCAGTTCTTC
TRBV2	-	TRBJ1-2	-	CASSEARGEIGYTF	TGTGCCAGCAGTGAAGCGCGGGGTGAGATTGGCTACACCTTC
TRBV5-1	-	TRBJ1-5	-	CASSLEGLNQPQHF	TGCGCCAGCAGCTTGGAGGGGCTAAATCAGCCCCAGCATTTT
TRBV5-8	-	TRBJ2-2	-	CASSLVLGGDTGELFF	TGTGCCAGCAGCTTGGTTTTAGGGGGAGACACCGGGGAGCTGTTTTTT
TRBV7-2	few	TRBJ2-7	TRBD1	CASSLGGTGPSYEQYF	TGTGCCAGCAGCTTAGGAGGGACAGGACCATCCTACGAGCAGTACTTC
TRBV3-1/TRBV3-2	-	TRBJ2-6	TRBD1	CASSRDRETGANVLTF	TGTGCCAGCAGCCGGGACAGGGAGACTGGGGCCAACGTCCTGACTTTC
TRBV4-1	-	TRBJ2-3	TRBD1	CASSQVGQSSTDTQYF	TGCGCCAGCAGCCAAGTGGGACAGTCAAGCACAGATACGCAGTATTTT
TRBV11-2	-	TRBJ2-2	TRBD1	CASSRAQGANTGELFF	TGTGCCAGCAGCCGAGCACAGGGGGCCAACACCGGGGAGCTGTTTTTT
TRBV12-3/TRBV12-4	-	TRBJ2-5	-	CASSLDRVETQYF	TGTGCCAGCAGTTTAGACAGGGTGGAGACCCAGTACTTC
TRBV6-2/TRBV6-3	-	TRBJ2-4	-	CASSPTGAKNIQYF	TGTGCCAGCAGTCCGACAGGAGCCAAAAACATTCAGTACTTC
TRBV11-3	-	TRBJ2-5	TRBD2	CASSSGLAGQETQYF	TGTGCCAGCAGCTCTGGACTAGCGGGGCAAGAGACCCAGTACTTC
TRBV5-8	few	TRBJ1-1	TRBD1	CASSLQGGTEAFF	TGTGCCAGCAGCTTGCAGGGGGGTACTGAAGCTTTCTTT
TRBV7-2	-	TRBJ2-7	TRBD1	CASSPPGGQGHEQYF	TGTGCCAGCAGCCCCCCCGGGGGACAGGGGCACGAGCAGTACTTC
TRBV12-5	few	TRBJ2-1	TRBD2	CASGSIVAGGRIDEQFF	TGTGCTAGTGGTTCCATCGTAGCGGGGGGGCGTATCGATGAGCAGTTCTTC
TRBV30	once	TRBJ1-1	-	CAWSAWGGIITEAFF	TGTGCCTGGAGTGCCTGGGGGGGGATAATCACTGAAGCTTTCTTT
TRBV4-1	-	TRBJ1-5	-	CASSQDYGGGQPQHF	TGCGCCAGCAGCCAAGACTATGGGGGCGGTCAGCCCCAGCATTTT
TRBV29-1	-	TRBJ1-1	-	CSVESAGALTEAFF	TGCAGCGTTGAATCTGCGGGAGCATTAACTGAAGCTTTCTTT
TRBV5-6	-	TRBJ1-2	-	CASSPSLDGYTF	TGTGCCAGCAGCCCCTCCCTAGATGGCTACACCTTC
TRBV30	-	TRBJ1-2	TRBD1	CAWNRDRGGYTF	TGTGCCTGGAATAGAGACAGGGGTGGCTACACCTTC
TRBV19	-	TRBJ2-1	-	CASLGEASYNEQFF	TGTGCCAGCCTCGGGGAGGCCTCCTACAATGAGCAGTTCTTC
TRBV11-3	-	TRBJ2-7	-	CASSFGRDSYEQYF	TGTGCCAGCAGCTTTGGGCGGGACTCCTACGAGCAGTACTTC
TRBV18	-	TRBJ2-7	-	CASSPLDTFYEQYF	TGTGCCAGCTCACCTTTGGACACATTCTACGAGCAGTACTTC
TRBV19	once	TRBJ1-2	TRBD1	CASSIDRDYGYTF	TGTGCCAGTAGTATTGACAGGGACTATGGCTACACCTTC
TRBV21-1	-	TRBJ2-7	-	CASSKDFPGQGLVHEQYF	TGTGCCAGCAGCAAGGATTTTCCGGGACAGGGGTTGGTACACGAGCAGTACTTC
TRBV24-1	-	TRBJ2-1	TRBD1	CATSDFLHPGGYNEQFF	TGTGCCACCAGTGATTTCCTTCACCCAGGGGGCTACAATGAGCAGTTCTTC
TRBV7-9	once	TRBJ2-7	-	CASSLVAGPYEQYF	TGTGCCAGCAGCTTAGTTGCAGGGCCCTACGAGCAGTACTTC
TRBV5-4	-	TRBJ2-1	-	CASSLRGAHEQFF	TGTGCCAGCAGCTTACGGGGGGCCCATGAGCAGTTCTTC
TRBV27	once	TRBJ2-2	-	CASSLFWTDDLTGELFF	TGTGCCAGCAGTTTATTTTGGACAGATGATCTCACCGGGGAGCTGTTTTTT
TRBV6-5	-	TRBJ1-4	-	CASIGLGEKLFF	TGTGCCAGCATAGGACTGGGCGAAAAACTGTTTTTT